This note documents a single TCR beta chain sequence. This specimen comes from a study of blood T cell repertoires in COVID-19. CDR1 and CDR2 (germline): SNHLY, FYNNEI. The trim removed 5 bases at V and 6 bases at J, leaving 7 bases unmatched. The CDR3 contains 13 residues. Profiling relied on immunoSEQ multiplex PCR, and the TCRdb table lists in-frame clones only, not all of them. The repertoire holds 150,000 to 200,000 clones, with approximately 85% as singletons. The gene calls are TRBV2 and TRBJ2-7; 7 nucleotides agree with TRBD2. Sequenced material: peripheral blood. This TCR was sampled from a man in his sixties with active or convalescent COVID-19. Here the CDR3 DNA reads TGTGCCAGCAGTCCCAGGACTAGGGGCGAGCAGTACTTC. Amino acid sequence: CASSPRTRGEQYF.